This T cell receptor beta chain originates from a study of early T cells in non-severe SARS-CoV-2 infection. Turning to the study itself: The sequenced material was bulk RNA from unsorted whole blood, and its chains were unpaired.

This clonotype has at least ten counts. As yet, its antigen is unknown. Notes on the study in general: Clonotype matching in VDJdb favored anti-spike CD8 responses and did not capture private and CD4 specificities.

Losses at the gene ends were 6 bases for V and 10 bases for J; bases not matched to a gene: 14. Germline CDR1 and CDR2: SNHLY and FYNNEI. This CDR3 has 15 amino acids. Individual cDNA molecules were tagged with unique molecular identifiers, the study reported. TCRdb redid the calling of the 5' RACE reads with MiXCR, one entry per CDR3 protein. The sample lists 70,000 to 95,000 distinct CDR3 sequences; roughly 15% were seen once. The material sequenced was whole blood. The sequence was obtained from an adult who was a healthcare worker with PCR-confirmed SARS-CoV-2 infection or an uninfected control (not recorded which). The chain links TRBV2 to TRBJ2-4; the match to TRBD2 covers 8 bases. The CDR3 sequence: CASRAGRDRGFIQYF. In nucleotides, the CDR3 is TGTGCCAGCAGAGCCGGGAGGGATCGAGGATTTATTCAGTACTTC.